The clone carrying this TCR beta chain was seen a handful of times. The sample originates from a study of OX40 agonist ivuxolimab in advanced cancers. On the study more broadly: Averaging roughly 60 years in age, with a range of about 23 to 80, the cohort was 80% to 90% male.

This CDR3 is 15 amino acids long. After removal of 4 bases from V and 5 bases from J, the junction contained 9 bases not matched to a gene. The germline gives CDR1 SGHAT, CDR2 FQNNGV. Here immunoSEQ multiplex PCR was the method, and the copy in TCRdb shows in-frame clones only, minus some. The repertoire has tens of thousands of clones, approximately 80% of them found once; the top ten carry less than 3%. The source of this sequence is an adult with an advanced solid tumor such as melanoma, head and neck, liver or kidney cancer. The J gene is TRBJ2-5, the V gene TRBV11-2, with 8 positions matching TRBD2. Source: CD4+ or CD8+ T cells sorted from blood, taken in a trial of the OX40 agonist ivuxolimab. The CDR3 protein is CASSSPSSGMETQYF. The DNA for the CDR3 is TGTGCCAGCAGCTCCCCGAGTAGCGGGATGGAGACCCAGTACTTC.